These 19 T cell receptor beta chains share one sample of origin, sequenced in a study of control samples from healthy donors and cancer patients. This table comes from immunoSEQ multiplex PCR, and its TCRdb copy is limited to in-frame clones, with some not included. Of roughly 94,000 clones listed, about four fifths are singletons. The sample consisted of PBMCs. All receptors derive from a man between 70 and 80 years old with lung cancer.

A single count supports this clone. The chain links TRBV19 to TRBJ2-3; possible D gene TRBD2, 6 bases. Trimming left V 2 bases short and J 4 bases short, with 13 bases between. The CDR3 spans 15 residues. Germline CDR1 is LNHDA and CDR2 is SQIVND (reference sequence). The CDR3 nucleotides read TGTGCCAGTAGTATATTCTCGGCTAGCGCAGATACGCAGTATTTT. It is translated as CASSIFSASADTQYF.

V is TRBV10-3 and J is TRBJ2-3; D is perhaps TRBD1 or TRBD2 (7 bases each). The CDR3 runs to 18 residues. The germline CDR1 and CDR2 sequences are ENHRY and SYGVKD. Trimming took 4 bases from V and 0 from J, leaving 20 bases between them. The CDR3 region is CAISAGGAEGLSTDTQYF. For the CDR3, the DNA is TGTGCCATCAGTGCAGGGGGGGCAGAGGGCCTGAGCACAGATACGCAGTATTTT.

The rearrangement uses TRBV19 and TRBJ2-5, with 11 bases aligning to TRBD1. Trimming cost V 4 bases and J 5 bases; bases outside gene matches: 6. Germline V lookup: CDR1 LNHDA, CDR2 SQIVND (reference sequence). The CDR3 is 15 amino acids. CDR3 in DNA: TGTGCCAGTAGTAAGGGACAGGGGGTATTGGAGACCCAGTACTTC. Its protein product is CASSKGQGVLETQYF.

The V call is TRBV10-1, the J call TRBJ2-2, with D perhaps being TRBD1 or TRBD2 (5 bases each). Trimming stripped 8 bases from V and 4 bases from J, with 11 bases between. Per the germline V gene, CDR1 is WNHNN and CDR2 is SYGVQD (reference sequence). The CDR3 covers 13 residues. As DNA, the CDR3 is TGCGCCAGCCGGGACGGACCCACCGGGGAGCTGTTTTTT. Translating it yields CASRDGPTGELFF.

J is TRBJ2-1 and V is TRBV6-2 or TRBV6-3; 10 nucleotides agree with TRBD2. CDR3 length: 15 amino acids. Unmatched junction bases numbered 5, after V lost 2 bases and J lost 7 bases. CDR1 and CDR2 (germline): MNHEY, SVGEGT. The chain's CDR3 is CASSYDSGGRNEQFF. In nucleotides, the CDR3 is TGTGCCAGCAGTTACGATAGCGGGGGGAGAAATGAGCAGTTCTTC.

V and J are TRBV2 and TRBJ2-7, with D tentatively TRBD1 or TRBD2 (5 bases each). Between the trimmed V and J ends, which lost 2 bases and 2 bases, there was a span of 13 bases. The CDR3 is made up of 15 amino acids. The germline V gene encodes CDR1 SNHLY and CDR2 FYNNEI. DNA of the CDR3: TGTGCCAGCAGTGAATTTGGGACCGCTCCCTACGAGCAGTACTTC. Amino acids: CASSEFGTAPYEQYF. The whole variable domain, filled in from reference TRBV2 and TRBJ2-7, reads EPEVTQTPSHQVTQMGQEVILRCVPISNHLYFYWYRQILGQKVEFLVSFYNNEISEKSEIFDDQFSVERPDGSNFTLKIRSTKLEDSAMYFCASSEFGTAPYEQYFGPGTRLTVT.

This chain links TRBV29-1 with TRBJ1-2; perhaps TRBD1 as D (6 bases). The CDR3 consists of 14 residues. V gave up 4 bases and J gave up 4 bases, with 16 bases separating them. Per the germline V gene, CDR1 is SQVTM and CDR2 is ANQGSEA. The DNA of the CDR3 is TGCAGCGTTGCCGCCACAGGGTTCGCCTATGGCTACACCTTC. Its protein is CSVAATGFAYGYTF.

The CDR3 region has the DNA TGCGCCAGCAGCCAAGATCTTATCTGGAATGAGCAGTTCTTC. Protein product: CASSQDLIWNEQFF. The chain employs TRBV4-1 and TRBJ2-1; D uncertain. The CDR3 has 14 amino acids. The germline V gene encodes CDR1 MGHRA and CDR2 YSYEKL. Trimming stripped 0 bases from V and 7 bases from J, with 10 bases between.

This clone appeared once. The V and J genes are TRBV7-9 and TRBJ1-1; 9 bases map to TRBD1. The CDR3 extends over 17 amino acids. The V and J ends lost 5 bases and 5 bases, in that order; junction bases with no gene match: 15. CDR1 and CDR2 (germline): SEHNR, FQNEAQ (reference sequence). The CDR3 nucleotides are TGTGCCAGCAGCCCTAAGGGACAGGGACTTGGATCGACTGAAGCTTTCTTT. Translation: CASSPKGQGLGSTEAFF.

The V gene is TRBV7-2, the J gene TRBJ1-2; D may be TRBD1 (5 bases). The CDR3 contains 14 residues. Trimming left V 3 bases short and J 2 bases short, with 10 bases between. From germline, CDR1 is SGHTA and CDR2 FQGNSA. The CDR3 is CASSFGAGNYGYTF. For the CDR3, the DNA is TGTGCCAGCAGCTTTGGGGCAGGGAACTATGGCTACACCTTC.

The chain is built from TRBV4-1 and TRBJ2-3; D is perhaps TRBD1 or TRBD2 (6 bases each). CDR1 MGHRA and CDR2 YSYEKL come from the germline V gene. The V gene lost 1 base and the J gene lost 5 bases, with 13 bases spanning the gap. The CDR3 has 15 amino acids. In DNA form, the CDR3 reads TGCGCCAGCAGCCAAGTTCCGGGGGCGATAGATACGCAGTATTTT. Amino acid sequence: CASSQVPGAIDTQYF.

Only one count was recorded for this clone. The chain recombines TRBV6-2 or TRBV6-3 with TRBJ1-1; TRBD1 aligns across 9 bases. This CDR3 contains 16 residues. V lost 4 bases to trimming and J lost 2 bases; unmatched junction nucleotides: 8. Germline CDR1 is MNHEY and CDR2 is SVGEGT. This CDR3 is CASSSQGALGNTEAFF. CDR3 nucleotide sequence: TGTGCCAGCAGTTCACAGGGGGCGCTTGGAAACACTGAAGCTTTCTTT.

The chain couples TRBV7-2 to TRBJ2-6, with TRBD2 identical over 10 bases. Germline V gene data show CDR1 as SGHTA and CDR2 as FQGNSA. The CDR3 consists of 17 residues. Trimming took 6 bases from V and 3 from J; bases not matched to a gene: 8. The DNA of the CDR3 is TGTGCCAGCAGTCGGGGGCTAGCGGGGGTTGGGGCCAACGTCCTGACTTTC. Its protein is CASSRGLAGVGANVLTF. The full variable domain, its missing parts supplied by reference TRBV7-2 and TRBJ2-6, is GAGVSQSPSNKVTEKGKDVELRCDPISGHTALYWYRQSLGQGLEFLIYFQGNSAPDKSGLPSDRFSAERTGGSVSTLTIQRTQQEDSAVYLCASSRGLAGVGANVLTFGAGSRLTVL.

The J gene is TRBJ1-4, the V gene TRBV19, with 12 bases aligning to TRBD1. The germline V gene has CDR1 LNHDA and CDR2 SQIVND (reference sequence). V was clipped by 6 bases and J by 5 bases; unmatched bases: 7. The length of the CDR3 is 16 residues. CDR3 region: CASRPRDRGRNEKLFF. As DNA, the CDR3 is TGTGCCAGTAGGCCCCGGGACAGGGGGCGGAATGAAAAACTGTTTTTT.

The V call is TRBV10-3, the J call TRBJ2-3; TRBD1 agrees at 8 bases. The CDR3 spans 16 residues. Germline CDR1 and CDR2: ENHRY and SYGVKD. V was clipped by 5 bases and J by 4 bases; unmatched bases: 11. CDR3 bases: TGTGCCATCAGTAGACAGGGGTTGGAGTTGGCAGATACGCAGTATTTT. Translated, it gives CAISRQGLELADTQYF.

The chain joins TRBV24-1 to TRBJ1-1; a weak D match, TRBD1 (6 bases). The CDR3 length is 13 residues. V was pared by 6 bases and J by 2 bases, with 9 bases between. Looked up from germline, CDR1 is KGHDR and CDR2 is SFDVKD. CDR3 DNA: TGTGCCACCAGTCGGACAGCTAACACTGAAGCTTTCTTT. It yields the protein CATSRTANTEAFF.

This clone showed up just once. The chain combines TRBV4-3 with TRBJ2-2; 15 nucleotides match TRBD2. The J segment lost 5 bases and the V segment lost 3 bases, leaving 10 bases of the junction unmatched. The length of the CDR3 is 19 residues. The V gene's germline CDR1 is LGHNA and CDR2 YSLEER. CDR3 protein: CASSQDHGLAGGRTGELFF. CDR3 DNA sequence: TGCGCCAGCAGCCAGGACCACGGACTAGCGGGGGGGCGGACCGGGGAGCTGTTTTTT.

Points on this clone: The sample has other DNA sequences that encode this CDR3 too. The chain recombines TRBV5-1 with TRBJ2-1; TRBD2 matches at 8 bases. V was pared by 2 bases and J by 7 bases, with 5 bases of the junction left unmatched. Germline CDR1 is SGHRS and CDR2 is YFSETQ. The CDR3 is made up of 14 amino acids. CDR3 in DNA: TGCGCCAGCAGCTTTTCCGGGGGGGCGAATGAGCAGTTCTTC. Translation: CASSFSGGANEQFF.

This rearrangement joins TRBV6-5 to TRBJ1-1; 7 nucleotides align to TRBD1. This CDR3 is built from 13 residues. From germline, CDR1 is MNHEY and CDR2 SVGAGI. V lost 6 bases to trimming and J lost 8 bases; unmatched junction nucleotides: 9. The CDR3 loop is CASRNDRVTEAFF. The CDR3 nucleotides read TGTGCCAGCAGAAATGACAGGGTGACAGAAGCTTTCTTT.